A selection of T cell receptor beta chains follows, all from one sample in a study of T cells in localized non-small cell lung cancer. Clones were read by immunoSEQ multiplex PCR, and TCRdb kept only the in-frame ones, dropping some. This table has roughly 32,000 clones, around 90% appearing once. Source: peripheral blood mononuclear cells, taken before any cancer treatment. The receptors come from a woman aged 40 to 75 with stage III lung adenocarcinoma. Each CDR3 is given with its conserved first and last residue.

J gene | V gene | CDR3 protein
TRBJ2-1 | TRBV5-1 | CASKYGVTGASEQFF
TRBJ2-3 | TRBV10-3 | CAISEATATRADTQYF
TRBJ2-7 | TRBV7-9 | CASSLSGGVMSYEQYF
TRBJ1-2 | TRBV11-2 | CASSLPFRYGYTF
TRBJ2-7 | TRBV28 | CASSPRTSGSFYEQYF
TRBJ2-3 | TRBV5-1 | CASSLALAGADTQYF
TRBJ2-5 | TRBV14 | CASSPHGQGETQYF
TRBJ2-7 | TRBV7-6 | CASRPPDGSEQYF
TRBJ2-1 | TRBV5-1 | CASSPDVAYNEQFF
TRBJ1-3 | TRBV9 | CASGGTGNTIYF
TRBJ1-5 | TRBV6-6 | CASRGQGNEPQHF
TRBJ2-7 | TRBV19 | CASSIGETGASYEQYF
TRBJ1-2 | TRBV6-5 | CACFESNYGYTF
TRBJ2-3 | TRBV4-2 | CASSQGTGMSTDTQYF
TRBJ1-5 | TRBV2 | CASTGVYSNQPQHF
TRBJ1-2 | TRBV4-1 | CASSQNRDRAPSNYGYTF
TRBJ1-1 | TRBV7-9 | CASSSQGGQMNTEAFF
TRBJ1-3 | TRBV2 | CASSRQGISGNTIYF
TRBJ2-6 | TRBV7-2 | CASSRGAAGSSGANVLTF
TRBJ1-5 | TRBV19 | CASTFTGFRSPQHF
TRBJ2-2 | TRBV6-5 | CASTLTGNTGELFF
TRBJ2-2 | TRBV10-3 | CAIRESGTNTGELFF
TRBJ2-1 | TRBV5-1 | CASSQSLAGSYNEQFF
TRBJ1-1 | TRBV5-6 | CASSLDPVNTEAFF
TRBJ2-7 | TRBV18 | CASSPTSDYEQYF
TRBJ1-1 | TRBV7-3 | CASSLAGAGNTEAFF
TRBJ1-4 | TRBV19 | CASWAEATNEKLFF
TRBJ2-5 | TRBV28 | CASKAGGLEETQYF
TRBJ2-7 | TRBV5-1 | CASSRRQGYEQYF
TRBJ2-7 | TRBV4-2 | CASSQEVSLSYEQYF
TRBJ2-2 | TRBV30 | CAWRTGTFTGELFF
TRBJ1-4 | TRBV18 | CASSPSGGRGEKLFF
TRBJ1-2 | TRBV29-1 | CSVTSTGRDYGYTF